This T cell receptor beta chain stems from a study of CD8 T cells in Susac syndrome (dated by TCRdb to about 2019). Background for the entire study: Among the Susac syndrome patients who were sequenced, clinically active disease was present in 5 or 6 and clinical remission was observed in under ten. At the time of blood withdrawal, Susac syndrome patients were either therapy-naive, taking corticosteroids (with some also receiving IVIg), or on IVIg alone. The study used repertoire sequencing to test whether antigen drove CD8+ T cell activation and differentiation in Susac syndrome.

RNA was extracted using the RNeasy kit, and roughly 0.5 to 1 ug of the RNA was reverse transcribed with random hexamers. The immunoSEQ multiplex PCR assay, covering 54 Vbeta and 13 Jbeta segments, was used to amplify TCR beta CDR3 regions. To correct PCR amplification bias, a synthetic template baseline was used for both primer optimization and computational correction. In the original analysis: Reads were assigned to V, D and J genes according to IMGT and analyzed in immunoSEQ Analyzer, with only productive sequences retained. Clonality was calculated as one minus the Shannon entropy normalized by log2 of the number of productive unique sequences. Public and private clones were assessed among the 100 most prevalent clones of each patient and control. Clones were defined as Susac-specific if absent from the healthy and MS cohorts, from approximately 1,100 published viral clones and from other ImmuneACCESS disease sequences. TCRdb applied fastp at Q25 and MiXCR to the public reads, then kept only in-frame beta chains. Rows with a matching CDR3 protein are joined into one entry that keeps the most common DNA and genes. The V and J calls shown here were made by TCRdb, not taken from the authors' results. This sample gives around 140,000 distinct CDR3 sequences in total; 95% of them show up just once. The ten largest clones capture more than 0.11% of the sample.

This clonotype has only one observation. Its antigen has not been determined. There are no base qualities to consult, and no much larger clone falls within one base. A single read is weak support. High-throughput TCR beta sequencing profiled peripheral blood CD8+ and CD4+ T cells from healthy donors, Susac syndrome patients and multiple sclerosis patients. The Susac syndrome patients fulfilled recently defined diagnostic criteria for either definite or probable disease. CD8+ TEMRA cells were enriched by FACS, while bulk CD8+ and CD4+ T cells were purified by magnetic negative isolation. Blood was collected in EDTA tubes and processed within 24 hours, with PBMCs isolated through density gradient centrifugation. PBMCs intended for TCR sequencing were cryopreserved in liquid nitrogen and thawed later in a water bath at 37 degrees C. The sorted or isolated CD4+, CD8+ and CD8+ TEMRA cells reached a purity of at least 90%.

Results and caveats for the whole study, not just this receptor: In the CD4+ T cell repertoire of Susac syndrome patients, clonal expansion was not detected. The number of individuals in the TCR sequencing and HLA analysis was acknowledged as relatively small.

From the germline V gene (reference sequence), CDR1 is LNHNV and CDR2 is YYDKDF. Trimming at the junction amounts to 0 bases on V and 0 bases on J, and the germline ends lie 15 bases apart. From the cysteine through the phenylalanine, the CDR3 covers 18 amino acids. Solely the CDR3 DNA is kept, with 54 bases framed from the first base. Recombination connected TRBV15 to TRBJ2-4; the D segment is perhaps TRBD1 or TRBD2, each sharing 6 matched bases. The sequence came from a human donor with Susac syndrome. The sample consisted of CD4+ T cells from PBMCs. The CDR3 here reads CATSREGGITLAKNIQYF. The nucleotides are TGTGCCACCAGCAGAGAAGGGGGGATCACCCTAGCCAAAAACATTCAGTACTTC.